These 27 T cell receptor beta chains share one sample of origin, sequenced in a study of blood T cell repertoires in COVID-19. Method: immunoSEQ multiplex PCR; TCRdb's copy keeps in-frame clones and lacks some. The repertoire holds roughly 350,000 clones, approximately 88% seen once, with around 4% in the top ten. Sequenced sample: peripheral blood. These receptors were obtained from a woman between 50 and 59 years old with active or convalescent COVID-19.

The chain links TRBV6-2 or TRBV6-3 to TRBJ2-5, with D possibly TRBD2 on 6 matching bases. V was shortened by 2 bases and J by 0 bases, with 16 bases between the two germline ends. The CDR3 sequence is 17 residues long. CDR1 is MNHEY, CDR2 SVGEGT, per germline. Here the CDR3 DNA reads TGTGCCAGCAGTTACAACCGGGACTCTACGTACCAAGAGACCCAGTACTTC. It is translated as CASSYNRDSTYQETQYF.

The chain carries TRBV7-3 and TRBJ2-1, with TRBD2 matching 9 bases. The CDR3 consists of 14 residues. Germline V lookup: CDR1 SGHTA, CDR2 FQGTGA. With 4 bases clipped from V and 2 bases from J, the junction kept 0 bases outside the gene matches. In DNA, the CDR3 is TGTGCCAGCAGCTCTAGCGGGACCTACAATGAGCAGTTCTTC. Amino acids: CASSSSGTYNEQFF.

V usage is TRBV7-9 and J usage is TRBJ2-7, with 7 bases aligning to TRBD2. CDR3 length: 17 amino acids. Germline lookup yields CDR1 SEHNR and CDR2 FQNEAQ (reference sequence). V lost 1 base, J lost 4 bases, and 13 bases stayed unmatched. The CDR3 region has the DNA TGTGCCAGCAGCTTAGGTCGGACTAGTTCCACACCATACGAGCAGTACTTC. As protein: CASSLGRTSSTPYEQYF.

The rearrangement uses TRBV6-5 and TRBJ2-1, with TRBD1 matching 9 bases. V shed 7 bases, J shed 2 bases, and the junction held 6 bases outside the gene matches. Germline V gene lookup returns CDR1 MNHEY and CDR2 SVGAGI. The CDR3 contains 15 residues. CDR3 sequence: CASKTGQGTYNEQFF. DNA for the CDR3: TGTGCCAGCAAGACCGGACAGGGGACCTACAATGAGCAGTTCTTC.

The chain has TRBV4-1 and TRBJ2-7; 8 nucleotides align to TRBD2. The germline V gene has CDR1 MGHRA and CDR2 YSYEKL. After removal of 2 bases from V and 2 bases from J, the junction contained 8 bases not matched to a gene. The CDR3 length is 16 residues. CDR3 residues: CASSQPLAGKAYEQYF. For the CDR3, the DNA is TGCGCCAGCAGCCAACCCTTAGCGGGAAAGGCCTACGAGCAGTACTTC.

This chain joins TRBV7-9 and TRBJ2-7; 8 positions agree with TRBD2. The CDR3 runs to 15 residues. Germline V CDR1 and CDR2: SEHNR, FQNEAQ (reference sequence). After removal of 4 bases from V and 2 bases from J, the junction contained 7 bases not matched to a gene. CDR3 nucleotide sequence: TGTGCCAGCAGCTCCGGGGGGGAGACGGCCTACGAGCAGTACTTC. Protein: CASSSGGETAYEQYF. The whole variable domain, filled in from reference TRBV7-9 and TRBJ2-7, reads DTGVSQNPRHKITKRGQNVTFRCDPISEHNRLYWYRQTLGQGPEFLTYFQNEAQLEKSRLLSDRFSAERPKGSFSTLEIQRTEQGDSAMYLCASSSGGETAYEQYFGPGTRLTVT.

This rearrangement joins TRBV2 to TRBJ1-6, with D possibly being TRBD1 (6 bases). Germline V CDR1 and CDR2: SNHLY, FYNNEI. This CDR3 region has 15 residues. Trimming pared 5 bases from V and 7 bases from J, leaving 15 bases between. CDR3 amino acids: CASSKPTGTNSPLHF. DNA of the CDR3: TGTGCCAGCAGTAAACCAACAGGGACGAATTCACCCCTCCACTTT. The variable domain in full, completed from reference TRBV2 and TRBJ1-6, reads EPEVTQTPSHQVTQMGQEVILRCVPISNHLYFYWYRQILGQKVEFLVSFYNNEISEKSEIFDDQFSVERPDGSNFTLKIRSTKLEDSAMYFCASSKPTGTNSPLHFGNGTRLTVT.

This clone was counted a single time. This sequence joins TRBV15 and TRBJ1-4; a possible D gene is TRBD1 (5 bases). Germline lookup yields CDR1 LNHNV and CDR2 YYDKDF (reference sequence). The ends were cut back, 1 base at V and 0 bases at J, with 15 bases in the middle. This CDR3 contains 18 residues. This CDR3 is CATSRGQGARATNEKLFF. In DNA form, the CDR3 reads TGTGCCACCAGCAGAGGGCAGGGCGCTCGTGCAACTAATGAAAAACTGTTTTTT. Based on the CDR3 plus reference TRBV15 and TRBJ1-4, the full variable domain is DAMVIQNPRYQVTQFGKPVTLSCSQTLNHNVMYWYQQKSSQAPKLLFHYYDKDFNNEADTPDNFQSRRPNTSFCFLDIRSPGLGDTAMYLCATSRGQGARATNEKLFFGSGTQLSVL.

The rearrangement links TRBV24-1 to TRBJ2-7, with no clear D. The CDR3 is 15 residues long. Germline lookup yields CDR1 KGHDR and CDR2 SFDVKD. Trimming took off 1 base at V and 2 bases at J, with 11 bases between the two ends. This chain's CDR3 is CATSDFGLDTYEQYF. DNA of the CDR3: TGTGCCACCAGTGATTTTGGCCTTGATACCTACGAGCAGTACTTC.

The chain couples TRBV7-9 to TRBJ1-2; D remains ambiguous. V lost 1 base, J lost 8 bases, and 17 bases lay in between. The CDR3 totals 15 residues. Germline values: CDR1 SEHNR, CDR2 FQNEAQ (reference sequence). The CDR3 nucleotides are TGTGCCAGCAGCTTAGGTAACAACGTCTGGTCGGGCTACACCTTC. Translating it yields CASSLGNNVWSGYTF.

The gene calls are TRBV12-3 or TRBV12-4 and TRBJ1-1; 8 bases are a match to TRBD1. The CDR3 spans 11 residues. V lost 8 bases and J lost 10; bases outside the gene matches: 6. DNA for the CDR3: TGTGCCAGCCGGGACAGGAAAAGAGCTTTCTTT. It yields the protein CASRDRKRAFF.

This clone was seen a single time. The V and J genes are TRBV19 and TRBJ1-1; D not certain. The germline gives CDR1 LNHDA, CDR2 SQIVND (reference sequence). The length of the CDR3 is 15 residues. Trimming took 0 bases from V and 0 from J, leaving 8 bases between them. The DNA for the CDR3 is TGTGCCAGTAGTATAGATCGGGGTTTGAACACTGAAGCTTTCTTT. Encoded protein: CASSIDRGLNTEAFF.

V and J are TRBV9 and TRBJ1-2, with 7 bases matching TRBD1. The CDR3 is 14 amino acids. The ends lost 3 bases at V and 4 bases at J; junction bases unmatched: 6. CDR1 and CDR2 (germline): SGDLS, YYNGEE. CDR3 amino acids: CASSAGQDLYGYTF. The DNA for the CDR3 is TGTGCCAGCAGCGCAGGACAGGACCTCTATGGCTACACCTTC.

This clone was detected once. The chain joins TRBV5-5 to TRBJ1-6, with no clear D. The germline gives CDR1 SGHKS, CDR2 YYEKEE (reference sequence). The CDR3 spans 15 residues. V was pared by 0 bases and J by 9 bases, with 13 bases between. CDR3 in DNA: TGTGCCAGCAGCTTGGGAGGAGTGCGAGTTTCACCCCTCCACTTT. Amino acids: CASSLGGVRVSPLHF.

This chain uses TRBV28 with TRBJ2-5; D possibly corresponds to TRBD1 (6 bases). The germline V and J ends were trimmed by 5 bases and 2 bases, with 18 bases remaining between them. The CDR3 covers 16 residues. Germline V gives CDR1 MDHEN, CDR2 SYDVKM. The CDR3 here is CASSPRPGHYQETQYF. CDR3 nucleotide sequence: TGTGCCAGCAGTCCCCGCCCGGGACACTATCAAGAGACCCAGTACTTC.

The CDR3: CASSSRVNTEAFF. The CDR3, as DNA: TGTGCCAGCAGTTCGAGGGTGAACACTGAAGCTTTCTTT. The chain is built from TRBV28 and TRBJ1-1; D uncertain. The V end was cut by 4 bases, the J end by 0 bases, with 6 bases between. From germline, CDR1 is MDHEN and CDR2 SYDVKM. The CDR3 is made up of 13 amino acids.

The chain couples TRBV7-8 to TRBJ2-5, with no clear D. Between the trimmed V and J ends, which lost 2 bases and 1 base, there was a span of 5 bases. CDR3 size: 13 residues. Looked up from germline, CDR1 is SGHVS and CDR2 is FQNEAQ. CDR3 residues: CASSLPSQETQYF. The CDR3 DNA reads as TGTGCCAGCAGCTTACCCTCCCAAGAGACCCAGTACTTC.

This clone has a single count. The chain couples TRBV6-2 or TRBV6-3 to TRBJ2-7, with 9 bases that match TRBD1. V dropped 4 bases and J dropped 3; count of bases not matched to a gene: 10. The CDR3 covers 16 residues. The germline gives CDR1 MNHEY, CDR2 SVGEGT. CDR3 residues: CASSLRSGQGFYEQYF. CDR3 nucleotides: TGTGCCAGCAGTTTGAGATCGGGACAGGGATTCTACGAGCAGTACTTC.

V is TRBV9 and J is TRBJ2-7; the D gene is possibly TRBD2 (6 bases). Looked up from germline, CDR1 is SGDLS and CDR2 is YYNGEE. Trimming pared 2 bases from V and 0 bases from J, leaving 9 bases between. CDR3 length equals 14 residues. CDR3 loop: CASSVAGISYEQYF. The CDR3 DNA is TGTGCCAGCAGCGTTGCGGGGATCTCCTACGAGCAGTACTTC.

The chain is built from TRBV2 and TRBJ2-1; TRBD2 is a possible D gene (5 bases). The CDR3 length is 13 residues. Trimming stripped 4 bases from V and 10 bases from J, with 14 bases between. The germline V gene encodes CDR1 SNHLY and CDR2 FYNNEI. The CDR3 is CASSVRTGYEQFF. CDR3 bases: TGTGCCAGCAGTGTCCGGACTGGGTACGAGCAGTTCTTC.

The chain joins TRBV30 to TRBJ1-1; D is uncertain. The CDR3 runs 11 residues. V was shortened by 2 bases and J by 11 bases, with 12 bases between the two germline ends. Germline values: CDR1 GTSNPN, CDR2 SVGIG (reference sequence). The CDR3 region has the DNA TGTGCCTGGAGTCTACAGTTTCTGGCTTTCTTT. Its protein is CAWSLQFLAFF.

V usage is TRBV2 and J usage is TRBJ2-5, with 11 bases lining up with TRBD2. J gave up 5 bases and V 4 bases, and 6 bases lay outside the gene matches. Germline values: CDR1 SNHLY, CDR2 FYNNEI. The CDR3 contains 15 residues. The CDR3 sequence: CASSVSGRAEETQYF. CDR3 in DNA: TGTGCCAGCAGTGTTAGCGGGAGGGCCGAGGAGACCCAGTACTTC.

A single count supports this clone. The DNA for the CDR3 is TGTGCCAGCAACAGGCAGGGGGCTTCTGGGGCCAACGTCCTGACTTTC. Its translation: CASNRQGASGANVLTF. The V call is TRBV2, the J call TRBJ2-6, with 8 bases fitting TRBD1. The germline V gene has CDR1 SNHLY and CDR2 FYNNEI. The V and J ends lost 7 bases and 1 base, in that order; junction bases with no gene match: 6. The CDR3 sequence is 16 residues long.

The CDR3 coding sequence is TGTGCCAGCAGCTATGGACTAGCGGGGGGCCAAGAGACCCAGTACTTC. Translating it yields CASSYGLAGGQETQYF. This chain uses TRBV7-2 with TRBJ2-5; 14 bases are a match to TRBD2. The V segment lost 4 bases and the J segment 1 base; nucleotides outside the gene matches: 2. The CDR3 consists of 16 residues. The V gene's germline CDR1 is SGHTA and CDR2 FQGNSA.

This clone was seen more than once but under ten times. The chain joins TRBV28 to TRBJ1-1; no firm D call. The CDR3 loop spans 11 amino acids. Deletions cut 5 bases from V and 8 bases from J, with 9 bases between. The V gene's germline CDR1 is MDHEN and CDR2 SYDVKM. CDR3 amino acids: CASSPRSEAFF. The DNA for the CDR3 is TGTGCCAGCAGTCCCAGATCGGAAGCTTTCTTT.

This clone was observed a few times. This same CDR3 is encoded by further DNA sequences in the sample. The chain combines TRBV5-1 with TRBJ2-7, with D uncertain. Germline CDR1 and CDR2: SGHRS and YFSETQ. The CDR3 loop spans 12 amino acids. Deletions cut 0 bases from V and 3 bases from J, with 4 bases between. The CDR3 DNA reads TGCGCCAGCAGCTTGGACAACTACGAGCAGTACTTC. Its translation is CASSLDNYEQYF.

The genes are TRBV2 and TRBJ2-7; 9 bases map to TRBD2. The J segment lost 6 bases and the V segment lost 3 bases, leaving 15 bases of the junction unmatched. Germline V gene lookup returns CDR1 SNHLY and CDR2 FYNNEI. The length of the CDR3 is 17 residues. The CDR3 here is CASSDLSLAGALGEQYF. In nucleotides, the CDR3 is TGTGCCAGCAGTGATCTTTCTTTAGCGGGGGCCCTCGGCGAGCAGTACTTC.